Described below is a single T cell receptor beta chain sequence and its context. Its antigen is undetermined. CDR3 length: 13 amino acids. Trimming took 10 bases from V and 4 from J; bases not matched to a gene: 6. Germline V gene sequence: CDR1 MDHEN, CDR2 SYDVKM. The source of the sample is a study of radiotherapy plus CTLA-4 blockade in lung cancer. Study-level information: Objective responses were observed in around a sixth of patients, and disease control was achieved by approximately 34%.

Overall study findings and caveats: Researchers report tumor-derived TCR clones expanding in blood after radiotherapy plus ipilimumab.

Assay used: immunoSEQ multiplex PCR; TCRdb lists only in-frame clones, some missing. The sample has more than 95,000 clones, approximately 74% seen once; the top ten hold around 2.8%. Focal radiation and CTLA-4 blockade (ipilimumab) were tested in chemo-refractory metastatic non-small-cell lung cancer patients. Sample: peripheral blood, taken from a patient treated with radiotherapy plus ipilimumab. The chain is built from TRBV28 and TRBJ2-4, with 8 bases identical to TRBD1. The sequence was collected from a human donor with non-small cell lung cancer who had a partial response to radiotherapy plus ipilimumab. Some clones in this sample may be carry-over from other donors' samples. The CDR3 loop is CATLDRAKNIQYF. The CDR3 DNA sequence: TGTGCCACCCTGGACAGGGCAAAAAACATTCAGTACTTC.